Each of the 10 T cell receptor beta chains below was sequenced from the same sample in a study of blood T cell repertoires in COVID-19. Some clones are missing from TCRdb's copy, which holds only in-frame ones; the method was immunoSEQ multiplex PCR. The data show roughly 67,000 clones, with around 93% seen just once and approximately 2.6% held by the top ten. Sequencing used peripheral blood. These receptors all stem from a man in his 70s with active COVID-19.

The J gene is TRBJ1-2, the V gene TRBV10-3; 9 positions agree with TRBD1. The germline gives CDR1 ENHRY, CDR2 SYGVKD. The CDR3 loop spans 20 amino acids. J lost 2 bases, V lost 4 bases, and 20 bases had no gene match. The CDR3 is CAISVSILGTGPPRNYGYTF. CDR3 coding DNA: TGTGCCATCAGTGTGAGTATCCTCGGGACAGGGCCCCCTCGGAACTATGGCTACACCTTC.

This rearrangement joins TRBV6-5 to TRBJ1-2; D gene unclear. Germline CDR1 reads MNHEY; CDR2 reads SVGAGI. This CDR3 has 11 residues. Trimming took off 5 bases at V and 8 bases at J, with 9 bases between the two ends. This CDR3 is CASSPWEGYTF. For the CDR3, the DNA is TGTGCCAGCAGTCCGTGGGAGGGCTACACCTTC.

The chain has TRBV5-1 and TRBJ1-1, with 11 bases identical to TRBD1. V trimming: 4 bases; J trimming: 7 bases; junction bases outside the gene matches: 6. Germline-derived CDR1 and CDR2 are SGHRS and YFSETQ. This CDR3 has 14 residues. The chain's CDR3 is CASSPGQGVSEAFF. CDR3 DNA: TGCGCCAGCAGCCCGGGACAGGGGGTTAGTGAAGCTTTCTTT.

The rearrangement uses TRBV10-1 and TRBJ2-1, with 8 bases fitting TRBD1. This CDR3 is built from 14 residues. Losses at the gene ends were 8 bases for V and 4 bases for J; bases not matched to a gene: 7. Germline assignment: CDR1 WNHNN and CDR2 SYGVQD (reference sequence). CDR3 loop: CASSSDRAYNEQFF. CDR3 sequence (DNA): TGCGCCAGCTCTTCGGACAGGGCATACAATGAGCAGTTCTTC.

The chain employs TRBV7-2 and TRBJ1-1; D gene unclear. In germline, CDR1 is SGHTA, CDR2 FQGNSA. This CDR3 spans 15 amino acids. The germline V and J ends were trimmed by 1 base and 5 bases, with 14 bases remaining between them. DNA of the CDR3: TGTGCCAGCAGCTTAGTTGGCGGAACGGGGACTGAAGCTTTCTTT. Translating it yields CASSLVGGTGTEAFF.

The rearrangement uses TRBV3-1 (or the pseudogene TRBV3-2) and TRBJ2-2, with a tentative D call TRBD1 (6 bases). This CDR3 region has 14 residues. Deletions cut 5 bases from V and 9 bases from J, with 16 bases between. In germline, CDR1 is LGHDT, CDR2 YNNKEL (reference sequence). The CDR3, as DNA: TGTGCCAGCAGCGGGACATGGATAGCGAGGGAGCTGTTTTTT. Its translation is CASSGTWIARELFF.

This clone was recorded once. The CDR3 region has the DNA TGTGCCACCTCGGACAACTCTGGAAACACCATATATTTT. It encodes CATSDNSGNTIYF. This chain uses TRBV3-1 (or the pseudogene TRBV3-2) with TRBJ1-3, with D perhaps TRBD1 (5 bases). Germline V lookup: CDR1 LGHDT, CDR2 YNNKEL (reference sequence). The CDR3 is 13 residues long. Trimming took off 10 bases at V and 0 bases at J, with 10 bases between the two ends.

The V gene is TRBV5-1, the J gene TRBJ1-1; TRBD1 is a possible D gene (6 bases). The germline CDR1 and CDR2 sequences are SGHRS and YFSETQ. The CDR3 spans 14 residues. V lost 5 bases, J lost 7 bases, and 18 bases lay in between. CDR3 sequence: CASRVTQGEFEAFF. Written as DNA, the CDR3 is TGCGCCAGCAGGGTCACACAGGGAGAGTTTGAAGCTTTCTTT.

This clone was counted a single time. As DNA, the CDR3 is TGTGCCAGCAGCTTAGTGACCGGCGGTGGCTACACCTTC. Residues: CASSLVTGGGYTF. This chain links TRBV11-2 with TRBJ1-2; D is ambiguous. This CDR3 has 13 amino acids. CDR1 and CDR2 (germline): SGHAT, FQNNGV. V gave up 1 base and J gave up 7 bases, with 10 bases separating them.

The table lists this clone with a count of one. The chain employs TRBV5-4 and TRBJ2-3; 11 nucleotides line up with TRBD2. This CDR3 has 16 residues. The junction had 7 bases not matched to a gene; V was cut back by 4 bases and J by 3 bases. The germline gives CDR1 SGHNT, CDR2 YYREEE (reference sequence). The CDR3 here is CASSLSGGAWTDTQYF. The DNA of the CDR3 is TGTGCCAGCAGCCTTAGCGGGGGGGCCTGGACAGATACGCAGTATTTT.